The 2 T cell receptor beta chains below were found in one sample sequenced in a study of blood T cell repertoires in COVID-19. The repertoire was sequenced with immunoSEQ multiplex PCR; TCRdb's copy has only in-frame clones and lacks some. The sample gives roughly 220,000 clones, more than 65% of which show up once; 1.4% is in the top ten. The sequenced material came from peripheral blood. These TCRs come from a woman between 40 and 50 years old who had recovered from COVID-19.

The chain is built from TRBV5-4 and TRBJ2-6; 9 bases are a match to TRBD1. Germline V gives CDR1 SGHNT, CDR2 YYREEE (reference sequence). Germline trimming cut 2 bases from V and 1 base from J; bases unmatched to any gene: 4. The CDR3 length is 17 residues. The CDR3 DNA sequence: TGTGCCAGCAGCTTTACAGGGGGCGGATCTGGGGCCAACGTCCTGACTTTC. Protein product: CASSFTGGGSGANVLTF. The whole variable domain, remainder taken from reference TRBV5-4 and TRBJ2-6, is ETGVTQSPTHLIKTRGQQVTLRCSSQSGHNTVSWYQQALGQGPQFIFQYYREEENGRGNFPPRFSGLQFPNYSSELNVNALELDDSALYLCASSFTGGGSGANVLTFGAGSRLTVL.

In this sample, this clone turned up a few times. The chain couples TRBV12-3 or TRBV12-4 to TRBJ2-5; D is ambiguous. There are 13 residues in the CDR3. Trimming cost V 2 bases and J 5 bases, with 9 bases left between them. The DNA of the CDR3 is TGTGCCAGCAGTTTAACCAGATGGGAGACCCAGTACTTC. This translates into CASSLTRWETQYF.